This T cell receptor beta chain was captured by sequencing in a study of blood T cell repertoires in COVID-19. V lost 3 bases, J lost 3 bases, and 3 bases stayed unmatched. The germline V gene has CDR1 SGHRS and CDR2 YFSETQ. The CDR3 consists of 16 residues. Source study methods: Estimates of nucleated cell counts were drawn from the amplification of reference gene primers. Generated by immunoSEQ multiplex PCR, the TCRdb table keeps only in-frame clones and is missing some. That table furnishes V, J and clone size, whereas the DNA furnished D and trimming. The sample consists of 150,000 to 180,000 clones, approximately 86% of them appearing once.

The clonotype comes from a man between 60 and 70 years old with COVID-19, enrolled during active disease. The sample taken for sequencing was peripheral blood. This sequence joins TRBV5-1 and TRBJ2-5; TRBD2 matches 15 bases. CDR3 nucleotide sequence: TGCGCCAGCAGCTACTGGACTAGCGGGAGGGAAGAGACCCAGTACTTC. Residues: CASSYWTSGREETQYF.